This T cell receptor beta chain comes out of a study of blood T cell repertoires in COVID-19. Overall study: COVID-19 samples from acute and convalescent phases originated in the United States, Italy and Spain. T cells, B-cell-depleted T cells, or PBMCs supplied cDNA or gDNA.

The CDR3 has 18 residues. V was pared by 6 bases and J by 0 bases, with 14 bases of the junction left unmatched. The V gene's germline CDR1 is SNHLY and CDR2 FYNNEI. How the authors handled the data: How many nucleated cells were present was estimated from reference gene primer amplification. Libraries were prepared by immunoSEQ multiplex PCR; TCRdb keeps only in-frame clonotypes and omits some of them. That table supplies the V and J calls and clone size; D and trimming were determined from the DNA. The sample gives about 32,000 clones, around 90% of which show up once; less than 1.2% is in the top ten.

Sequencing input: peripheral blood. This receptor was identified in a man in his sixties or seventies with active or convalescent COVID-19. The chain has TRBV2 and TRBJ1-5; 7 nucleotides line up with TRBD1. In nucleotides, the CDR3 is TGTGCCAGCAGACCACTCCTGACAGGGTCCTATAGCAATCAGCCCCAGCATTTT. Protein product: CASRPLLTGSYSNQPQHF.